A single sample gave rise to the 2 T cell receptor beta chains below, sequenced in a study of T cells in Graves' hyperthyroidism and ophthalmopathy (dated by TCRdb to about 2019). Libraries were constructed by multiplex PCR. The sequencer was an Illumina HiSeq 2000. The TCR beta CDR3 regions were amplified from RNA transcripts. A first-round RT-PCR of the TCR CDR3 used the HTBI primer set with the Qiagen OneStep RT-PCR kit. TCRdb reprocessing: public reads trimmed at Q25 with fastp, clones called with MiXCR, in-frame beta chains kept. Each CDR3 protein gets just one entry, which takes the most common genes and DNA from the rows behind it. The sample table lists around 700,000 distinct CDR3 sequences, approximately 36% of them with a count of one. Jointly, the top ten make up less than 35% of the sample. Sequencing input: blood. These receptors were obtained from a middle-aged woman with Graves' hyperthyroidism.

Details on this clonotype: A clone one base away is much larger, so this may be a read error. CDR3: CASSYGTGNRGYTF. The CDR3, as DNA: TGTGCCAGCAGTTACGGGACAGGGAACCGTGGCTACACCTTC. The genes are TRBV24-1 and TRBJ1-2; TRBD1 matches at 9 bases. The CDR3 is made up of 14 amino acids. The germline V gene encodes CDR1 KGHDR and CDR2 SFDVKD.

The genes are TRBV27 and TRBJ1-2, with TRBD1 matching over 8 bases. Germline CDR1 reads MNHEY; CDR2 reads SMNVEV (reference sequence). Losses at the gene ends were 6 bases for V and 6 bases for J; bases not matched to a gene: 6. The CDR3 runs 13 residues. The CDR3 DNA reads TGTGCCAGCAGGCCGACAGGGGCGGATGGCTACACCTTC. This codes for CASRPTGADGYTF.